The 4 T cell receptor beta chains below all came from one sample that was sequenced in a study of blood T cell repertoires in COVID-19. TCRdb keeps only in-frame clones here, not all; method: immunoSEQ multiplex PCR. This table has 120,000 to 150,000 clones, more than 75% appearing once. Sequenced: peripheral blood. These receptor sequences come from a man aged 55-75 years with acute or convalescent COVID-19.

This clone was found a few times. The genes are TRBV11-2 and TRBJ2-2, with 10 bases fitting TRBD1. V gave up 2 bases and J gave up 7 bases; unmatched junction bases: 4. Germline V gives CDR1 SGHAT, CDR2 FQNNGV. CDR3 size: 15 residues. CDR3 sequence (DNA): TGTGCCAGCAGCTTACAGGGACAGGGGCACGGGGAGCTGTTTTTT. This sequence encodes CASSLQGQGHGELFF.

V usage is TRBV5-4 and J usage is TRBJ2-3, with TRBD2 matching over 7 bases. Germline lookup yields CDR1 SGHNT and CDR2 YYREEE (reference sequence). The CDR3 contains 15 residues. After removal of 2 bases from V and 4 bases from J, the junction contained 7 bases not matched to a gene. CDR3 nucleotide sequence: TGTGCCAGCAGCTTTGATGCGGGAGTAGCAGATACGCAGTATTTT. Amino acids: CASSFDAGVADTQYF.

This clone was detected only once. The rearrangement uses TRBV6-2 or TRBV6-3 and TRBJ1-5; 9 positions match TRBD1. The V segment lost 4 bases and the J segment 4 bases; nucleotides outside the gene matches: 11. The CDR3 sequence is 17 residues long. Germline V lookup: CDR1 MNHEY, CDR2 SVGEGT. This chain's CDR3 is CASSFPDRGDNNQPQHF. DNA of the CDR3: TGTGCCAGCAGTTTCCCGGACAGGGGCGACAATAATCAGCCCCAGCATTTT.

The chain couples TRBV24-1 to TRBJ1-1; 11 positions agree with TRBD1. There are 16 residues in the CDR3. After removal of 5 bases from V and 3 bases from J, the junction contained 7 bases not matched to a gene. CDR1 and CDR2 (germline): KGHDR, SFDVKD. The CDR3 sequence is CATSGHGQGADTEAFF. The DNA for the CDR3 is TGTGCCACCAGTGGACATGGACAGGGGGCAGACACTGAAGCTTTCTTT.